The present T cell receptor beta chain was sequenced within a study of blood T cell repertoires in COVID-19. Study overall: T cells, B-cell-depleted T cells, or PBMCs supplied cDNA or gDNA.

The length of the CDR3 is 14 residues. Germline CDR1 reads MNHEY; CDR2 reads SVGAGI. V lost 2 bases and J lost 4, with 11 bases in between. This clone came up a few times. Sequencing used immunoSEQ multiplex PCR; TCRdb keeps in-frame clones, though not all of them. The sample yields about 170,000 clones, roughly nine tenths seen once. While infection was still active, Seattle patients were enrolled and then followed longitudinally. The sequenced sample was peripheral blood. The sequence derives from a woman in her sixties or seventies with COVID-19, enrolled during active disease. V gene TRBV6-5 combines with J gene TRBJ1-2; D unclear. CDR3 sequence: CASSYMGGAYGYTF. The CDR3 DNA reads TGTGCCAGCAGTTACATGGGAGGCGCCTATGGCTACACCTTC.